The T cell receptor beta chain described here comes from a study of cytomegalovirus exposure and HLA in healthy donors. As for this clone: Its specificity is unknown.

Overall study results and limits: The classifier reportedly diagnosed cytomegalovirus status with high specificity and sensitivity. Later analysis suggested links between common viral pathogens and several top significant clusters. Reportedly, fewer N-insertions than the roughly 690-donor mean appeared in an Asian-associated ancestry cluster in a later analysis.

Primers for the PCR totalled 60 Vbeta and 13 Jbeta. The protocol was immunoSEQ multiplex PCR, while the TCRdb copy is restricted to in-frame clones and leaves out a portion. The sample comprises 100,000 to 150,000 clones, around 80% of which are singletons, and around 1.5% rests with the top ten. The V gene's germline CDR1 is ENHRY and CDR2 SYGVKD. The CDR3 runs to 13 residues. V is TRBV10-3 and J is TRBJ2-7, with TRBD1 identical over 9 bases. The clonotype originates from a woman younger than 30 in good health and CMV-seronegative. Sequencing was performed on PBMCs. CDR3 residues: CAHAGDREYEQYF. As DNA, the CDR3 is TGTGCTCACGCAGGGGACAGGGAATACGAGCAGTACTTC.